The sample holds a few counts of the clone carrying this T cell receptor beta chain. The antigen is not known. The data were taken from a study of blood T cells in healthy people across ages. Study information: Through template switching, about one barcoded beta molecule was captured per two T cells, as measured in model experiments. Study-level results: Long-lived donors exceeded aged donors in naive CD4+ cells and diversity.

Germline-derived CDR1 and CDR2 are DFQATT and SNEGSKA (reference sequence). Trimming stripped 6 bases from V and 0 bases from J, with 15 bases between. This CDR3 comprises 16 residues. Donation came from healthy Caucasian individuals in Russia who were aged about 6 to 95. Researchers collected around 11 milliliters of peripheral blood from every single donor. For the second PCR, which ran for about 6 to 11 cycles, a sample-barcoded 5' primer and a J-beta primer mix were used. MiXCR, applied by TCRdb to the 5' RACE reads, yields one record per CDR3 protein. The data hold hundreds of thousands of distinct CDR3 sequences, with 20% to 25% observed a single time.

Specimen: blood. The rearrangement joins TRBV20-1 to TRBJ2-6; D unresolved. The receptor's source is a man in his 70s in good health. CDR3: CSASAGDLSGANVLTF. The CDR3 nucleotides are TGCAGTGCATCTGCAGGCGATCTCTCTGGGGCCAACGTCCTGACTTTC.